Listed here is a single T cell receptor beta chain. Sequencing was performed with immunoSEQ multiplex PCR; in TCRdb, only in-frame clones are kept and a portion is missing. The sample lists under 85,000 clones, about 92% occurring once. The record originates from a study of technical replicates of blood from several donors. The sequenced material came from T cells isolated from PBMCs. The TCR comes from a human donor in good health.

DNA for the CDR3: TGTGCCTGGTCCCCCGGGGCTGGAAACACCATATATTTT. Amino acid sequence: CAWSPGAGNTIYF. This chain joins TRBV30 and TRBJ1-3; D is uncertain. CDR1 is GTSNPN and CDR2 is SVGIG in the germline V gene (reference sequence). Trimming pared 5 bases from V and 2 bases from J, leaving 10 bases between. The CDR3 is 13 amino acids.